This T cell receptor beta chain comes out of a study of T-cell reconstitution after alpha-beta-depleted transplantation in children. Findings of the study overall: The study traced high day-60 TCRbeta diversity in some patients to surviving recipient T cells and thymic progenitors. Newly produced T cells mostly accounted for T-cell counts and diversity one year post-transplant. Two months or so post-transplant, alpha-beta T cells reportedly derived from several hundred expanded graft clones.

There are many counts of this clonotype. The antigen remains unidentified. Construction of the TCRbeta library involved unique molecular identifiers. Each CDR3 protein gets one entry after TCRdb re-called the PCR reads with MiXCR. Of about 250,000 distinct CDR3 sequences in the sample, about 24% were seen once. The receptor was derived from a female patient aged 2 to 10 who had a stem cell transplant for congenital amegakaryocytic thrombocytopenia, so the T cells may come from the graft donor. Sample: PBMCs, mostly from graft donor cells, taken 360 days after TCRalphabeta/CD19-depleted stem cell transplant.

CDR3 loop: CSAIRGTGGDTQYF. CDR3 bases: TGCAGCGCTATCCGAGGGACAGGGGGAGATACGCAGTATTTT. This chain connects TRBV29-1 to TRBJ2-3; 11 bases map to TRBD1. J lost 5 bases, V lost 7 bases, and 8 bases had no gene match. The CDR3 extends over 14 amino acids. CDR1 and CDR2 from the germline V gene are SQVTM and ANQGSEA.